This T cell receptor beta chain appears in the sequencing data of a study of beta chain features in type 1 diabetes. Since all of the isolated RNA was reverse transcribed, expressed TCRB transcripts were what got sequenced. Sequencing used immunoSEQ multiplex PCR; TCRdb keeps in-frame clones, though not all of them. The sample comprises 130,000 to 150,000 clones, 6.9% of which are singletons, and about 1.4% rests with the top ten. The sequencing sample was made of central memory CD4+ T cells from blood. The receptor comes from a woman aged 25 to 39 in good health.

In nucleotides, the CDR3 is TGTGCCAGCAGTTTCCCCCTGCGACTAGCGGGAGGGCCGCAGGAGACCCAGTACTTC. This codes for CASSFPLRLAGGPQETQYF. The rearrangement uses TRBV28 and TRBJ2-5, with 14 bases matching TRBD2. The CDR3 contains 19 residues. V was clipped by 3 bases and J by 5 bases; unmatched bases: 14. Germline CDR1 is MDHEN and CDR2 is SYDVKM. Complete variable domain (other parts from reference TRBV28 and TRBJ2-5): DVKVTQSSRYLVKRTGEKVFLECVQDMDHENMFWYRQDPGLGLRLIYFSYDVKMKEKGDIPEGYSVSREKKERFSLILESASTNQTSMYLCASSFPLRLAGGPQETQYFGPGTRLLVL.